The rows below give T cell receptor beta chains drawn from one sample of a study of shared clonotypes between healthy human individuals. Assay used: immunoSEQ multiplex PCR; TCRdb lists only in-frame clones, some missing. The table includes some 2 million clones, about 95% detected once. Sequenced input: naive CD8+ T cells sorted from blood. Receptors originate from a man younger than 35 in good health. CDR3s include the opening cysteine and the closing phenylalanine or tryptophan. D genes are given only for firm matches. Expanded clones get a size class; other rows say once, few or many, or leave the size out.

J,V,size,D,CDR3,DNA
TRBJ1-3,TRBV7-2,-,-,CASKRDGRSDTIYF,TGTGCCAGCAAACGGGATGGTCGTAGTGACACCATATATTTT
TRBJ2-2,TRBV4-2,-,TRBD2,CASSQDRRGGAGELFF,TGTGCCAGCAGCCAAGATAGGCGCGGGGGGGCCGGGGAGCTGTTTTTT
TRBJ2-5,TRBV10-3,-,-,CAISEEAVQETQYF,TGTGCCATCAGTGAGGAAGCGGTCCAAGAGACCCAGTACTTC
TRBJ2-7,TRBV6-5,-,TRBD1,CASSPRGRSAYEQYF,TGTGCCAGCAGTCCCAGGGGGCGCTCAGCCTACGAGCAGTACTTC
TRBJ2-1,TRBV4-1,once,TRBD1,CASRGQGNNEQFF,TGCGCCAGCAGGGGACAGGGAAACAATGAGCAGTTCTTC
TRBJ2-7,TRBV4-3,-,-,CASSQGPAYEQYF,TGCGCCAGCAGCCAAGGACCCGCCTACGAGCAGTACTTC
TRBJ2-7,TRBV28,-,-,CASTKLQGIYEQYF,TGTGCCAGCACCAAACTGCAGGGTATCTACGAGCAGTACTTC
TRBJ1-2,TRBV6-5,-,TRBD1,CASSSGRQGDYGYTF,TGTGCCAGCAGTAGCGGTCGACAGGGCGACTATGGCTACACCTTC
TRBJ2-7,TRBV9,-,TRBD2,CASSVGNGRTYEQYF,TGTGCCAGCAGCGTAGGGAACGGGAGGACGTACGAGCAGTACTTC
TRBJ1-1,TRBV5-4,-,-,CASSLVGDMNTEAFF,TGTGCCAGCAGCTTGGTTGGGGACATGAACACTGAAGCTTTCTTT
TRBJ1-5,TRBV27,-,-,CASSLDGGNQPQHF,TGTGCCAGCAGTTTAGACGGTGGCAATCAGCCCCAGCATTTT
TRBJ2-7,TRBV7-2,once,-,CASSNGWGANEQYF,TGTGCCAGCAGCAACGGCTGGGGGGCCAACGAGCAGTACTTC
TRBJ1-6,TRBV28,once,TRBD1,CASSFATGNSPLHF,TGTGCCAGCAGTTTTGCGACAGGGAATTCACCCCTCCACTTT
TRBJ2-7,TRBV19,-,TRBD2,CASSVSGDAYEQYF,TGTGCCAGTAGTGTTAGCGGGGATGCCTACGAGCAGTACTTC
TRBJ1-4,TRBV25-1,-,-,CASSVGFGRSNEKLFF,TGTGCCAGCAGTGTGGGATTCGGTCGGAGTAATGAAAAACTGTTTTTT
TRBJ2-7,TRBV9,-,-,CASSVGGPTGVYEQYF,TGTGCCAGCAGCGTAGGAGGTCCCACTGGCGTCTACGAGCAGTACTTC
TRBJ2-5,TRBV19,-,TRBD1,CASSMTGGQETQYF,TGTGCCAGTAGTATGACAGGGGGCCAAGAGACCCAGTACTTC
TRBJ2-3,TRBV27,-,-,CATRPGGYTDTQYF,TGTGCCACCCGACCGGGGGGCTACACAGATACGCAGTATTTT
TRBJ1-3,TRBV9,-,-,CASSVSGRSSGNTIYF,TGTGCCAGCAGCGTAAGCGGGAGGTCCTCTGGAAACACCATATATTTT
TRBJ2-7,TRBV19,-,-,CASSMALSLYEQYF,TGTGCCAGTAGCATGGCTCTTAGCCTCTACGAGCAGTACTTC
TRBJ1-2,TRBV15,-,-,CATSDDWDGYGYTF,TGTGCCACCAGCGACGACTGGGACGGCTATGGCTACACCTTC
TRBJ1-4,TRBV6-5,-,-,CASSYYPRQPNEKLFF,TGTGCCAGCAGTTACTATCCACGACAGCCGAATGAAAAACTGTTTTTT
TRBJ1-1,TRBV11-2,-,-,CASSLIPGGWGNTEAFF,TGTGCCAGCAGCCTCATCCCTGGCGGGTGGGGTAACACTGAAGCTTTCTTT
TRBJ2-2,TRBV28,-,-,CASSSPGLQAGELFF,TGTGCCAGCAGTTCCCCGGGACTCCAGGCCGGGGAGCTGTTTTTT
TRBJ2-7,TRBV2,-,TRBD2,CASRKASGAGHEQYF,TGTGCCAGCAGGAAAGCTAGCGGAGCGGGTCACGAGCAGTACTTC